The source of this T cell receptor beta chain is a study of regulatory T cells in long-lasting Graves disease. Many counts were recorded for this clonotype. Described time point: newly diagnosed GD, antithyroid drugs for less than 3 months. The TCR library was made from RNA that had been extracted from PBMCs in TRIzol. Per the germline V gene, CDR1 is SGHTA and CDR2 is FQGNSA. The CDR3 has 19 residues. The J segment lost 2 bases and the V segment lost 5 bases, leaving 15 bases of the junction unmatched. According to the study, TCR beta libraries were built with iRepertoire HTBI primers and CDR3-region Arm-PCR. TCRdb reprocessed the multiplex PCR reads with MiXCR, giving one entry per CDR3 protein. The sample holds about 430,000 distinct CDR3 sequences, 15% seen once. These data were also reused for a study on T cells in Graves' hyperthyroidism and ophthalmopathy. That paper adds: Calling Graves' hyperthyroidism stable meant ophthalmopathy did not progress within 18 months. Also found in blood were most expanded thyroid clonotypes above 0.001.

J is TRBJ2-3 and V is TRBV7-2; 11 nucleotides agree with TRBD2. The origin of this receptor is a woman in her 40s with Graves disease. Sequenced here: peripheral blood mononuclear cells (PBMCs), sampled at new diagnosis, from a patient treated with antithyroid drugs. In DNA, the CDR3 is TGTGCCAGCAGCCACCCCAGCGGCTATAGCGGGAGGGACACAGATACGCAGTATTTT. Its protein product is CASSHPSGYSGRDTDTQYF.